Each of the 4 T cell receptor beta chains below was sequenced from the same sample in a study of blood T cell repertoires in COVID-19 (dated by TCRdb to 2020 to 2022). Receptor libraries were prepared by the immunoSEQ multiplex PCR assay. TCRdb obtained this table from immuneACCESS and retained in-frame rearrangements with V and J assigned. These tables miss some clones; where compared with another copy, unresolved V genes account for less than half of the shortfall, and the remainder is unexplained. The sample data list tens of thousands of clones, and more than 70% of these were observed just once. The top ten clones comprise over 3.5% of the sample. The source material was peripheral blood. Source of these receptors: a human donor in a cohort sampled during active COVID-19.

The rearrangement uses TRBV19 and TRBJ2-5, with 7 bases lining up with TRBD2. The CDR3 has 14 amino acids. V lost 5 bases to trimming and J lost 4 bases; unmatched junction nucleotides: 7. The germline CDR1 and CDR2 sequences are LNHDA and SQIVND (reference sequence). CDR3 in amino acids: CASSSLSGVETQYF. As DNA, the CDR3 is TGTGCCAGTAGTTCCTTAAGCGGGGTAGAGACCCAGTACTTC.

The chain carries TRBV19 and TRBJ2-1; D call uncertain. The V gene lost 4 bases and the J gene lost 0 bases, with 13 bases spanning the gap. CDR3 size: 16 residues. Germline V CDR1 and CDR2: LNHDA, SQIVND (reference sequence). The CDR3 bases are TGTGCCAGTAGTAACATCGCGGTGGGCTCCTACAATGAGCAGTTCTTC. The encoded protein is CASSNIAVGSYNEQFF.

The V and J genes are TRBV4-2 and TRBJ1-4; weak D call: TRBD1 (6 bases). The V gene lost 4 bases and the J gene lost 5 bases, with 14 bases spanning the gap. This CDR3 is built from 15 residues. The germline V gene encodes CDR1 LGHNA and CDR2 YNFKEQ. CDR3 region: CASSLQTGQNEKLFF. CDR3 sequence (DNA): TGTGCCAGCAGCCTTCAGACAGGACAAAATGAAAAACTGTTTTTT.

The CDR3 here is CASSPQGAQYNEQFF. The CDR3 DNA sequence: TGCGCCAGCAGCCCACAGGGGGCTCAGTACAATGAGCAGTTCTTC. This chain uses TRBV5-1 with TRBJ2-1; 9 bases are a match to TRBD1. With 4 bases clipped from V and 4 bases from J, the junction kept 6 bases outside the gene matches. The CDR3 is 15 amino acids. Germline V lookup: CDR1 SGHRS, CDR2 YFSETQ. Full variable domain (outside the CDR3, taken from reference TRBV5-1 and TRBJ2-1): KAGVTQTPRYLIKTRGQQVTLSCSPISGHRSVSWYQQTPGQGLQFLFEYFSETQRNKGNFPGRFSGRQFSNSRSEMNVSTLELGDSALYLCASSPQGAQYNEQFFGPGTRLTVL.